Here is one T cell receptor beta chain with its context. Its antigen has not been determined. No much larger clonotype is one base removed from it; base qualities were not supplied. This specimen comes from a study of cytomegalovirus exposure and HLA in healthy donors (dated by TCRdb to about 2017). Some background on the complete study: An earlier analysis of 587 of the donors reported roughly 300 Gb of sequence data and 117 million unique TCR beta sequences obtained from around 180 million T cells. An early release that covered 500 to 800 HLA-typed donors contained around 300 gigabases of sequencing data and tens of millions of unique TCR sequences. Of the approximately 400 genotyped donors, 65% to 90% fell in the genetic ancestry cluster associated with self-reported Caucasian donors. The study aimed to test whether cataloging public T cell receptors could reveal signatures of past pathogen exposure. The study profiled the T cell repertoires of more than 500 subjects by immunosequencing and related them to cytomegalovirus serostatus. Besides the first cohort of around 700 subjects, a separate validation cohort made up of 90 to 150 different subjects was used. To predict cytomegalovirus infection status, the study brought together high-throughput TCR immunosequencing, statistical association of individual TCRs with disease status, and machine learning. To study patterns of TCR occurrence, a later analysis re-analyzed previously published TCR beta repertoires from 666 donors and added high-resolution HLA genotyping. In the later analysis, no new phenotypic data were used to find candidate immune exposures; instead, reliance was placed on TCR beta sequences and their occurrence across donors. An earlier analysis of a few hundred of the donors applied high-throughput TCR beta sequencing to assess whether each TCR beta V gene segment acted as functional or pseudogenic. Donor age, sex, ethnicity and CMV serostatus were collected together with the repertoire data. A later genetic analysis took genome-wide SNP genotypes for about 55% of the 666 donors and used that subset as a discovery cohort. All discovery cohort repertoires had been generated using a single sequencing platform. Class I and class II HLA loci were covered by the typing at four-digit resolution. Typing coverage differed by locus: A, B, C, DRB1 and DQB1 were typed in roughly 629-630 donors, DQA1 in roughly 500, DPA1 in some 600, and DPB1 in 450 to 480. Five DR-DQ haplotypes were treated as single units for association and clustering because of strong linkage in the cohort. Among approximately 370 genotyped donors of the cohort, an average of approximately 240,000 unique TCR beta nucleotide sequences was sequenced per donor, of which about 18% were non-productive. Results the study describes overall, beyond this receptor: In a later genetic analysis, fewer N-insertions in productive TCRs were reported among donors in an Asian-associated ancestry cluster than the roughly 700-donor mean. A further reported finding was that TCR beta sequences accurately predicted the HLA-A and HLA-B alleles for most subjects in the first cohort. A later analysis found that HLA-associated TCR beta chains were more clonally expanded and had lower generation probabilities than equally common non-associated chains. Presence/absence analyses assumed roughly uniform sequencing depth across donors, an assumption that may not hold. Because HLA typing was unavailable for some donors at each locus, only the typed subset was used in association tests. For the cohort, immune exposure information was limited to CMV serostatus. Only TCR beta chains were sequenced in this cohort, and the absence of alpha or paired-chain data limited detectable features. Across donors, most TCR sequences were observed very rarely, whereas some public TCRs were present in many individuals. About 15 rarely observed V segments, including chromosome 9 orphons, were excluded from the earlier analysis of approximately 500 of the donors because counts were too low. Several of the top co-occurrence clusters appeared to be linked to parvovirus B19, influenza, CMV and Epstein-Barr virus, according to a later analysis. Some IMGT-functional V segments, including TRBV6-2 and TRBV6-3, could not be distinguished by the 87-base-pair reads and were therefore excluded. A cluster of highly shared sequence variants was judged likely to represent a technical artifact of the sequencing pipeline. Broadly in line with IMGT annotations, most TCR beta V segments showed up in productive rearrangements about 87% or about 30% of the time in an earlier analysis of 587 of the donors. When HLA alleles, especially DR and DQ, strongly co-occurred, TCR associations were difficult to assign to individual alleles. In vitro tests confirmed that three of the cytomegalovirus-associated TCR beta chains recognize cytomegalovirus antigens. Linkage disequilibrium might explain the correlated functional status among segregating V segments, but an unknown experimental factor could not be ruled out. The study gave a list of about 160 TCR beta chains associated with cytomegalovirus. A later analysis found that TCR association rates varied across HLA loci, with DRB1 alleles showing the most associated TCRs and HLA-C alleles the fewest. Most CMV-associated TCR beta chains appeared to be HLA-restricted in a later analysis, and the HLA associations seemed to be driven largely by CMV exposure. According to the authors, the approach could potentially be generalized to other disease states and immunological phenotypes. The classifier was reported to diagnose cytomegalovirus status with high specificity and sensitivity in both the original and validation cohorts. In a later analysis, some 18,000 TCR beta sequences were associated with specific HLA alleles at a false discovery rate of 0.05. An association between a missense DCLRE1C variant and V-gene and J-gene trimming of TCR beta chains was found in a later genetic analysis and replicated in an independent cohort.

The method was the immunoSEQ multiplex PCR assay. For the multiplex PCR, a mixture combining 60 forward primers for TCR Vbeta segments and 13 reverse primers for TCR Jbeta segments was used. Amplification of the CDR3 region of rearranged TCR beta genes was performed with a multiplex PCR assay on genomic DNA. The Illumina HiSeq System was used to sequence the amplified TCR beta libraries as 87-base-pair reads. The study's processing was this. A later analysis counted about 76 million unique TCR beta chains across the 550 to 800 repertoires, and around 9.9 million of these chains were shared by at least two donors. Raw reads were error-corrected and collapsed into unique sequences by a nearest-neighbor algorithm in which closely related sequences were merged to remove PCR and sequencing errors. Alignment of CDR3 sequences to IMGT reference sequences was used to assign V, D and J gene segments. For a sequence to be retained, a match of at least six nucleotides was required to both a V gene segment and a J gene segment. A rearrangement counted as productive if the CDR3 had no stop codons and remained in frame with V and J, and every other rearrangement counted as non-productive. Following IMGT convention, CDR3 was defined as the stretch from the second conserved V-encoded cysteine to the conserved J-encoded phenylalanine. Sequences without an unambiguous match to a single V gene segment were excluded from the earlier analysis of approximately 560 of the donors. An earlier analysis of 587 of the donors called V segments functional above 56.7% productive rearrangements and segregating when the between-donor standard deviation exceeded 5%. A statistical classification framework was built for diagnosing cytomegalovirus status from the catalog of TCR beta chain sequences. V and J gene assignment, in a later analysis, came from comparing TCR nucleotide sequences with IMGT/GENE-DB human TR gene sequences. The TCRdist pipeline was used in a later analysis to assign CDR3 sequences and most-parsimonious VDJ recombination scenarios. In a later analysis, each TCR beta chain was defined by its CDR3 amino acid sequence together with its V-gene family, and reads lacking a unique V-gene family were excluded. A later analysis removed 550 to 650 highly shared, low-generation-probability nucleotide sequences to deal with suspected cross-contamination and a sequencing artifact. In a later analysis, a clonal expansion index for each public chain was calculated from normalized within-repertoire ranks of inferred template counts. In a later analysis, generation probabilities were computed using a VDJ recombination model fitted to out-of-frame rearrangements, and the results were checked against IGoR. Hypergeometric tests were used in a later analysis to score TCR-TCR, TCR-HLA and TCR-CMV co-occurrence, with a repertoire-size bias correction applied to the TCR pairs. A later analysis estimated false discovery rates by permuting HLA or CMV assignments 20 times. In a later analysis, co-occurring TCRs were grouped with DBSCAN, and TCRdist sequence similarity was added when clustering was performed within HLA-allele-positive subsets. Repertoires with fewer than 30,000 or more than 120,000 public chains were left out of co-occurrence clustering, as were several repertoires with anomalous nucleotide sharing. In its TCRdb copy, this immuneACCESS table keeps in-frame sequences only and misses some clones. Where compared with another copy, unresolved V genes explain less than half of these, and the others have no known cause. V and J calls and clone size are given by that table; D and trimming were obtained from the DNA. Here the sample has about 200,000 clones; less than 85% occur a single time. About 0.2% of the sample is taken by the ten largest.

For CDR1 and CDR2, the germline V gene lists SGHAT and FQNNGV. Trimming leaves V shorter by 5 bases and J shorter by 0 bases, with the junction holding 3 bases beyond the gene matches. CDR3 length: 15 amino acids, cysteine to phenylalanine. Only the CDR3 DNA stays, 45 bases, in frame from base 1. The cohort consisted of 600 to 750 healthy bone marrow donors. Cohort members were all nominally healthy when sampled, although unrecorded immune exposures were likely present. The donor was CMV seronegative and was included in the group of over 300 seronegative cohort members. A peripheral blood sample was collected from each donor, and TCR beta sequencing was performed on peripheral blood mononuclear cells. The Qiagen DNeasy Blood Extraction Kit was used to extract genomic DNA from the blood cell samples.

The rearrangement combines TRBV11-2 with TRBJ1-5; TRBD1 fits 8 bases in the junction. Sample: PBMCs. The receptor was derived from a girl under 10 years old in good health and CMV-seronegative. The CDR3 sequence is CASSQGALSNQPQHF. The DNA sequence is TGTGCCAGCAGCCAGGGGGCGCTTAGCAATCAGCCCCAGCATTTT. Outside the CDR3, residues come from the reference TRBV11-2 and TRBJ1-5 proteins, so the full variable domain is: EAGVAQSPRYKIIEKRQSVAFWCNPISGHATLYWYQQILGQGPKLLIQFQNNGVVDDSQLPKDRFSAERLKGVDSTLKIQPAKLEDSAVYLCASSQGALSNQPQHFGDGTRLSIL.